Presented here are 24 T cell receptor beta chains from one specimen sequenced in a study of OX40 agonist ivuxolimab in advanced cancers. Here immunoSEQ multiplex PCR was the method, and the copy in TCRdb shows in-frame clones only, minus some. This table has 60,000 to 80,000 clones, approximately 82% appearing once. The sample was CD4+ or CD8+ T cells sorted from blood, taken in a trial of the OX40 agonist ivuxolimab. All receptors derive from an adult with an advanced solid tumor such as melanoma, head and neck, liver or kidney cancer.

The CDR3 protein is CAIGPGARTEAFF. For the CDR3, the DNA is TGTGCCATCGGACCAGGGGCCCGGACTGAAGCTTTCTTT. The chain employs TRBV28 and TRBJ1-1, with a possible D match to TRBD1 (6 bases). V lost 10 bases, J lost 5 bases, and 17 bases lay in between. Germline CDR1 MDHEN, CDR2 SYDVKM. The CDR3 loop spans 13 amino acids.

CDR3 protein: CSVEERGGYTF. In DNA, the CDR3 is TGCAGCGTTGAAGAAAGAGGTGGCTACACCTTC. The J gene is TRBJ1-2, the V gene TRBV29-1; D remains ambiguous. There are 11 residues in the CDR3. Germline CDR1 reads SQVTM; CDR2 reads ANQGSEA. V lost 0 bases, J lost 7 bases, and 6 bases lay in between.

This clone occurred once. The chain joins TRBV6-1 to TRBJ1-5; possibly TRBD1 for D (6 bases). Germline CDR1 is MNHNS and CDR2 is SASEGT. The CDR3 covers 16 residues. Trimming took 3 bases from V and 6 from J, leaving 18 bases between them. The CDR3 sequence is CASSEVGGRVGQPQHF. The CDR3 bases are TGTGCCAGCAGTGAGGTCGGGGGGCGCGTAGGTCAGCCCCAGCATTTT.

This sequence joins TRBV27 and TRBJ1-1, with unresolved D. Germline V CDR1 and CDR2: MNHEY, SMNVEV (reference sequence). This CDR3 region has 14 residues. V lost 4 bases and J 1 base, leaving 10 bases between the germline ends. The CDR3 region is CASSSRTTNTEAFF. In DNA form, the CDR3 reads TGTGCCAGCAGTTCCCGAACGACGAACACTGAAGCTTTCTTT.

This clone appeared a few times. The CDR3 nucleotides read TGTGCCAGCAGCTTAGCCGCCCAGGAGGCCTACGAGCAGTACTTC. Translation: CASSLAAQEAYEQYF. This chain joins TRBV7-2 and TRBJ2-7; D is perhaps TRBD2 (5 bases). Germline V gene lookup returns CDR1 SGHTA and CDR2 FQGNSA. CDR3 length: 15 amino acids. Trimming removed 0 bases from V and 2 bases from J, with 11 bases in between.

The chain's CDR3 is CASSRTGALEAFF. The DNA of the CDR3 is TGTGCCAGCAGCCGGACAGGGGCGCTTGAAGCTTTCTTT. The chain carries TRBV7-9 and TRBJ1-1; 9 bases map to TRBD1. Germline V gene sequence: CDR1 SEHNR, CDR2 FQNEAQ (reference sequence). After removal of 5 bases from V and 7 bases from J, the junction contained 5 bases not matched to a gene. This CDR3 spans 13 amino acids.

The rearrangement links TRBV27 to TRBJ2-7; D is ambiguous. The CDR3 covers 15 residues. Germline assignment: CDR1 MNHEY and CDR2 SMNVEV (reference sequence). Trimming left V 8 bases short and J 5 bases short, with 22 bases between. The CDR3 loop reads CASGWKSAPGHEQYF. DNA of the CDR3: TGTGCCAGCGGTTGGAAATCGGCCCCTGGTCACGAGCAGTACTTC.

The gene calls are TRBV7-9 and TRBJ1-2; D uncertain. The germline V gene encodes CDR1 SEHNR and CDR2 FQNEAQ (reference sequence). The CDR3 sequence is 12 residues long. Trimming took off 1 base at V and 6 bases at J, with 6 bases between the two ends. The CDR3 spells CASSLVGDGYTF. DNA for the CDR3: TGTGCCAGCAGCTTAGTTGGGGATGGCTACACCTTC.

The V gene is TRBV14, the J gene TRBJ2-4; 9 bases line up with TRBD1. The V gene's germline CDR1 is SGHDN and CDR2 FVKESK. V shed 8 bases and J 7 bases; nucleotides not matched to a gene: 9. The CDR3 is 14 amino acids. The CDR3 region is CASSSGTGNNIQYF. CDR3 DNA: TGTGCCAGCTCTTCCGGGACAGGGAATAACATTCAGTACTTC.

The chain joins TRBV4-3 to TRBJ2-1; D call uncertain. V shed 3 bases and J shed 3 bases, with 12 bases lying between them. The length of the CDR3 is 15 residues. The germline CDR1 and CDR2 sequences are LGHNA and YSLEER. The CDR3 sequence is CASSHGELHYNEQFF. The CDR3 DNA reads TGCGCCAGCAGCCATGGCGAGCTCCACTACAATGAGCAGTTCTTC.

This chain connects TRBV7-2 to TRBJ2-5, with 8 bases fitting TRBD2. The junction had 11 bases not matched to a gene; V was cut back by 0 bases and J by 5 bases. CDR1 is SGHTA and CDR2 is FQGNSA in the germline V gene. CDR3 length: 17 amino acids. The CDR3 sequence is CASSLAPAGAPWETQYF. CDR3 DNA sequence: TGTGCCAGCAGCTTAGCTCCAGCGGGGGCCCCGTGGGAGACCCAGTACTTC.

Here the CDR3 reads CASSYSGTGFYGYTF. DNA of the CDR3: TGTGCCAGCAGTTACTCTGGGACAGGGTTCTATGGCTACACCTTC. The V and J genes are TRBV6-5 and TRBJ1-2; TRBD1 matches 9 bases. Germline V lookup: CDR1 MNHEY, CDR2 SVGAGI. After removal of 0 bases from V and 4 bases from J, the junction contained 3 bases not matched to a gene. This CDR3 is 15 amino acids long.

The CDR3 sequence is CASTGTVYGYTF. The CDR3 region has the DNA TGTGCCAGTACCGGAACAGTCTATGGCTACACCTTC. V and J are TRBV19 and TRBJ1-2; D not resolved. Germline lookup yields CDR1 LNHDA and CDR2 SQIVND (reference sequence). V lost 7 bases, J lost 4 bases, and 10 bases lay in between. This CDR3 spans 12 amino acids.

The chain joins TRBV5-5 to TRBJ1-1; no reliable D call. CDR3 length: 13 amino acids. Germline V gives CDR1 SGHKS, CDR2 YYEKEE (reference sequence). V was cut by 0 bases and J by 2 bases, with 5 bases left in between. CDR3 residues: CASSLGTNTEAFF. The CDR3 DNA follows: TGTGCCAGCAGCTTGGGGACTAACACTGAAGCTTTCTTT. Full variable domain (outside the CDR3, taken from reference TRBV5-5 and TRBJ1-1): DAGVTQSPTHLIKTRGQQVTLRCSPISGHKSVSWYQQVLGQGPQFIFQYYEKEERGRGNFPDRFSARQFPNYSSELNVNALLLGDSALYLCASSLGTNTEAFFGQGTRLTVV.

Details on this clone: The conserved phenylalanine or tryptophan normally closing the CDR3 is absent here, so this likely arose from a read error. The chain combines TRBV28 with TRBJ1-2; a weak D match, TRBD1 (5 bases). Germline V CDR1 and CDR2: MDHEN, SYDVKM. V lost 8 bases and J 7 bases, leaving 23 bases between the germline ends. This CDR3 comprises 15 residues. The CDR3 bases are TGTGCCAGCCTCACCCCCTTCGCCAGGGACTTTGGCTACACCCTC. Its protein is CASLTPFARDFGYTL.

This chain links TRBV5-1 with TRBJ2-5, with D uncertain. V gave up 0 bases and J gave up 5 bases, with 8 bases separating them. The CDR3 has 13 residues. The V gene's germline CDR1 is SGHRS and CDR2 YFSETQ. CDR3 nucleotide sequence: TGCGCCAGCAGCTTGGGACTTTCGGAGACCCAGTACTTC. Its protein product is CASSLGLSETQYF.

This chain uses TRBV4-3 with TRBJ1-2; 9 nucleotides line up with TRBD1. In germline, CDR1 is LGHNA, CDR2 YSLEER. The CDR3 runs to 18 residues. V was pared by 4 bases and J by 4 bases, with 16 bases of the junction left unmatched. CDR3 nucleotide sequence: TGCGCCAGCAGCCGTAATCTACCCCGGACAGGGGAAGCCTATGGCTACACCTTC. Translated: CASSRNLPRTGEAYGYTF.

The chain employs TRBV10-3 and TRBJ2-5; D uncertain. The CDR3 has 15 amino acids. Germline-derived CDR1 and CDR2 are ENHRY and SYGVKD. Trimming left V 0 bases short and J 0 bases short, with 8 bases between. The CDR3 here is CAISESMENQETQYF. CDR3 DNA: TGTGCCATCAGTGAGTCGATGGAGAACCAAGAGACCCAGTACTTC.

The CDR3 reads CASSILSSQETQYF. CDR3 sequence (DNA): TGTGCCAGCTCGATCCTATCGTCTCAAGAGACCCAGTACTTC. This sequence joins TRBV27 and TRBJ2-5; D ambiguous. Germline assignment: CDR1 MNHEY and CDR2 SMNVEV (reference sequence). The CDR3 length is 14 residues. V was trimmed by 8 bases and J by 2 bases, leaving 15 bases between them.

This sequence joins TRBV27 and TRBJ1-1, with a weak D call TRBD1 (6 bases). The CDR3 spans 14 residues. Per the germline V gene, CDR1 is MNHEY and CDR2 is SMNVEV (reference sequence). V was shortened by 8 bases and J by 1 base, with 14 bases between the two germline ends. Written as DNA, the CDR3 is TGTGCCAGCCGAACGGACAGCCAGAACACTGAAGCTTTCTTT. This sequence encodes CASRTDSQNTEAFF.

This clone was detected a few times. This chain links TRBV10-3 with TRBJ2-3; D is uncertain. The germline CDR1 and CDR2 sequences are ENHRY and SYGVKD. Trimming removed 3 bases from V and 9 bases from J, with 10 bases in between. The CDR3 covers 12 residues. This CDR3 reads CAISEPLGTQYF. The CDR3 DNA reads as TGTGCCATCAGTGAACCGCTCGGGACGCAGTATTTT.

This clone was detected only a few times. This rearrangement joins TRBV6-5 to TRBJ2-4, with D unclear. The V gene lost 8 bases and the J gene lost 7 bases, with 12 bases spanning the gap. CDR1 is MNHEY, CDR2 SVGAGI, per germline. The CDR3 loop spans 12 amino acids. The CDR3 DNA reads TGTGCCAGCGGTACGACGAGGAACATTCAGTACTTC. Amino acid sequence: CASGTTRNIQYF.

The V and J genes are TRBV2 and TRBJ1-1, with D uncertain. Germline lookup yields CDR1 SNHLY and CDR2 FYNNEI. The CDR3 spans 13 residues. V lost 4 bases and J lost 4, with 10 bases in between. CDR3 DNA sequence: TGTGCCAGCAGTGGAGAAAGGGTCACTGAAGCTTTCTTT. This encodes CASSGERVTEAFF.

This clone was found once. The V gene is TRBV7-2, the J gene TRBJ2-2; D gene ambiguous. V lost 1 base and J lost 6, with 9 bases in between. The germline V gene encodes CDR1 SGHTA and CDR2 FQGNSA. CDR3 length equals 14 residues. CDR3 DNA: TGTGCCAGCAGCTTAGTACAAGGGTCCGGGGAGCTGTTTTTT. Translated, it gives CASSLVQGSGELFF. The full variable domain, with the rest looked up from reference TRBV7-2 and TRBJ2-2, is GAGVSQSPSNKVTEKGKDVELRCDPISGHTALYWYRQSLGQGLEFLIYFQGNSAPDKSGLPSDRFSAERTGGSVSTLTIQRTQQEDSAVYLCASSLVQGSGELFFGEGSRLTVL.